The clone carrying this T cell receptor (beta chain) showed up just a few times. One end of the junction is discordant with germline, which a read error may explain. The CDR3 is 17 residues long. Looked up from germline, CDR1 is SSHAT and CDR2 is FNYEAQ (reference sequence). PCR used 60 Vbeta primers and 13 Jbeta primers. The assay was immunoSEQ multiplex PCR, and TCRdb's table has in-frame clones only and misses some. The sample records roughly 44,000 clones, approximately 81% being singletons. The sample originates from a study of cytomegalovirus exposure and HLA in healthy donors. The specimen sequenced was PBMCs. The chain employs TRBV7-7 and TRBJ2-1; no firm D call. The sequence came from a man between 50 and 59 years old in good health and CMV-seronegative. CDR3 in amino acids: CASSPSLAALSYNEQFF. The DNA of the CDR3 is TGTGCTAGCAGCCCGTCCCTGGCGGCCCTATCCTACAATGAGCAGTTCTTC.